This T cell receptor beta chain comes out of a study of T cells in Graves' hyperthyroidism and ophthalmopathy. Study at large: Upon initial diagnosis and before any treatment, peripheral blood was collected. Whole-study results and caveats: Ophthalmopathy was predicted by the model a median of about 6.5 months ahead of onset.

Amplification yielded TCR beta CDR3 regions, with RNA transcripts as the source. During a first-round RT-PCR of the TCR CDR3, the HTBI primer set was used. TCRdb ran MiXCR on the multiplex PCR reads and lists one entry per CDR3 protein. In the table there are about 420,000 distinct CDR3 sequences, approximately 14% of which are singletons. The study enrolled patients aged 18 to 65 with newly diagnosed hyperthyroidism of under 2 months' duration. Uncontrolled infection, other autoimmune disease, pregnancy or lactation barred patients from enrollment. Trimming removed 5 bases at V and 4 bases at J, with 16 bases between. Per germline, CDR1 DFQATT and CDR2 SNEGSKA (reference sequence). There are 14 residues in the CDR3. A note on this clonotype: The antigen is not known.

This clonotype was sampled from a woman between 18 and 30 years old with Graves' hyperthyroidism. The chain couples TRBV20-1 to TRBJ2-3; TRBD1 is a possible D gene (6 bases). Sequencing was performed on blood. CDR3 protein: CSASRTEGADTQYF. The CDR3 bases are TGCAGTGCTTCACGAACTGAGGGGGCAGATACGCAGTATTTT.